This TCR beta chain was obtained from a study of T cell changes during pregnancy in multiple sclerosis. This clone was recorded only once. Losses at the gene ends were 9 bases for V and 4 bases for J; bases not matched to a gene: 9. CDR3 size: 14 residues. Germline CDR1 LNHDA, CDR2 SQIVND (reference sequence). TCRdb's copy holds only in-frame clones and misses some; the assay was immunoSEQ multiplex PCR. Of more than 80,000 clones detected, around 96% appear once; the ten largest clones hold under 1.2%. This receptor was taken from a female donor with multiple sclerosis, enrolled in a pregnancy study. The rearrangement links TRBV19 to TRBJ2-1; 7 bases fit TRBD1. Sequenced here: peripheral blood, sampled in the second trimester of pregnancy. The CDR3 DNA is TGTGCCAGAGCAACCGGGACAGATTACAATGAGCAGTTCTTC. Encoded protein: CARATGTDYNEQFF. Variable domain in full (rest from reference TRBV19 and TRBJ2-1): DGGITQSPKYLFRKEGQNVTLSCEQNLNHDAMYWYRQDPGQGLRLIYYSQIVNDFQKGDIAEGYSVSREKKESFPLTVTSAQKNPTAFYLCARATGTDYNEQFFGPGTRLTVL.